The entry below gives a single T cell receptor (beta chain) sequence along with its context. What it binds is not known. The germline gives CDR1 SGHTA, CDR2 FQGTGA. CDR3 size: 18 residues. J gave up 0 bases and V 2 bases, and 7 bases lay outside the gene matches. Generated by immunoSEQ multiplex PCR, the TCRdb table keeps only in-frame clones and is missing some. The table lists roughly 120,000 clones, roughly 94% of them singletons. The data belong to a study of cytomegalovirus exposure and HLA in healthy donors. Study-wide results and caveats: Rare TCR sequences dominated, though some public TCRs recurred in many donors. Cytomegalovirus status, reportedly, was diagnosed with high specificity and sensitivity by the classifier.

The chain uses TRBV7-3 and TRBJ2-1; 10 positions match TRBD2. This TCR was recovered from a young woman in good health and CMV-seronegative. The specimen sequenced was PBMCs. The CDR3 loop is CASSLAPSGGSSYNEQFF. The CDR3 bases are TGTGCCAGCAGCTTAGCACCTAGCGGGGGAAGCTCCTACAATGAGCAGTTCTTC.